These T cell receptor beta chains were read from a single sample in a study of shared clonotypes between healthy human individuals. Using immunoSEQ multiplex PCR, the repertoire was profiled, and TCRdb retains in-frame clones only, with some absent. This sample has about 2 million clones; roughly 94% occur once, and the top ten carry 1% to 1.5%. Specimen: naive CD8+ T cells sorted from blood. Every receptor here comes from a man aged 18 to 35 in good health. CDR3s include the opening cysteine and the closing phenylalanine or tryptophan. D genes are given only for firm matches. Clone sizes are given selectively: once, few, many, or a class where the clone is expanded.

TRBV5-1	TRBD1	.	15	TRBJ2-7	TGCGCCAGCAGCCTTGTAACAGGGGGATATTACGAGCAGTACTTC	CASSLVTGGYYEQYF
TRBV6-5	.	.	14	TRBJ2-1	TGTGCCAGCAGCCTCGGGACGGTCTACAATGAGCAGTTCTTC	CASSLGTVYNEQFF
TRBV29-1	TRBD1	.	16	TRBJ1-3	TGCAGCGCTGGACCGGACAGGCCCGACTCTGGAAACACCATATATTTT	CSAGPDRPDSGNTIYF
TRBV7-9	.	.	15	TRBJ2-1	TGTGCCAGCAGCTTATCGGCCACGCCGATCAATGAGCAGTTCTTC	CASSLSATPINEQFF
TRBV11-2	TRBD1	.	18	TRBJ2-5	TGTGCCAGCAGCTTTACCGGGACAGGACTTTTGTACCAAGAGACCCAGTACTTC	CASSFTGTGLLYQETQYF
TRBV28	.	.	13	TRBJ2-7	TGTGCCAGCAGTTTTACAGTCTCCTACGAGCAGTACTTC	CASSFTVSYEQYF
TRBV18	TRBD2	.	14	TRBJ2-2	TGTGCCAGCTCACTTCGGGGGGACACCGGGGAGCTGTTTTTT	CASSLRGDTGELFF
TRBV27	.	once	14	TRBJ1-5	TGTGCCAGCAGTTTGAGGGACGGGAATCAGCCCCAGCATTTT	CASSLRDGNQPQHF
TRBV13	TRBD2	.	16	TRBJ2-5	TGTGCCAGCAGCATTAGCGGGGGGGCCAACCAAGAGACCCAGTACTTC	CASSISGGANQETQYF
TRBV5-1	.	.	13	TRBJ1-1	TGCGCCAGCAGATCGGAGCTGAACACTGAAGCTTTCTTT	CASRSELNTEAFF
TRBV27	.	.	15	TRBJ1-2	TGTGCCAGCAGTTTATTGAACGGCGCCCCGGGTGGCTACACCTTC	CASSLLNGAPGGYTF
TRBV2	.	.	13	TRBJ2-1	TGTGCCAGCAGCGGGGAAACTAACTCTGAGCAGTTCTTC	CASSGETNSEQFF
TRBV27	.	.	16	TRBJ2-7	TGTGCCAGCAGTTTCTCTCGGGGCGCAATCTCCTACGAGCAGTACTTC	CASSFSRGAISYEQYF
TRBV5-1	.	.	13	TRBJ2-1	TGCGCCAGCCGGAGGGGGGCCTACAATGAGCAGTTCTTC	CASRRGAYNEQFF
TRBV19	.	once	14	TRBJ2-7	TGTGCCAGTAGTATATCCGCGGAATCCTACGAGCAGTACTTC	CASSISAESYEQYF
TRBV5-1	TRBD1	.	15	TRBJ1-1	TGCGCCAGCAGCTTGTCCCAGGGGGAGGTCGCTGAAGCTTTCTTT	CASSLSQGEVAEAFF
TRBV28	.	.	16	TRBJ2-7	TGTGCCAGCAGTTCCCCCCTGAAGGGGGGGCTCGACGAGCAGTACTTC	CASSSPLKGGLDEQYF
TRBV4-3	TRBD1	.	16	TRBJ1-4	TGCGCCAGCAGCCAGTACTCGGACAGGGTGGATGAAAAACTGTTTTTT	CASSQYSDRVDEKLFF
TRBV2	.	.	14	TRBJ2-7	TGTGCCAGCAGTGAAGAATTTACCTCCTACGAGCAGTACTTC	CASSEEFTSYEQYF
TRBV27	.	.	15	TRBJ2-7	TGTGCCAGCAGTTTCGGGGGGCGCGTCGCCTACGAGCAGTACTTC	CASSFGGRVAYEQYF
TRBV27	TRBD2	.	16	TRBJ2-5	TGTGCCAGCAGGGGCTTAGGACTAGCGTCGCAAGAGACCCAGTACTTC	CASRGLGLASQETQYF
TRBV28	.	.	12	TRBJ2-2	TGTGCCAGCAGGGCGGGCACCGGGGAGCTGTTTTTT	CASRAGTGELFF
TRBV13	TRBD1	.	17	TRBJ2-1	TGTGCCAGCAGCCTACCAATAGACAGGGACGAGTGGGGTAAGCAGTTCTTC	CASSLPIDRDEWGKQFF
TRBV4-3	.	.	14	TRBJ2-7	TGCGCCAGCAGCCAAGATTTTGCGGGGTACGAGCAGTACTTC	CASSQDFAGYEQYF
TRBV27	.	.	16	TRBJ2-7	TGTGCCAGCAGTTTATGGGGGGGGCCCCCCTCCTACGAGCAGTACTTC	CASSLWGGPPSYEQYF
TRBV27	TRBD1	few	13	TRBJ1-2	TGTGCCAGCAGTTTCGGGACAGGGGATGGCTACACCTTC	CASSFGTGDGYTF
TRBV4-3	TRBD1	.	15	TRBJ2-7	TGCGCCAGCAGCCAGGGGGGACAGGGGTCCTACGAGCAGTACTTC	CASSQGGQGSYEQYF
TRBV4-1	TRBD1	.	16	TRBJ1-1	TGCGCCAGCAGCCAAGAAACAGGGGGCGTCGGCACTGAAGCTTTCTTT	CASSQETGGVGTEAFF
TRBV5-1	.	.	16	TRBJ2-6	TGCGCCAGCAGCTTGCTAACGGGCTACGGGGCCAACGTCCTGACTTTC	CASSLLTGYGANVLTF
TRBV27	TRBD2	.	18	TRBJ2-1	TGTGCCAGCAGTCAACTAGCGGGAGGCCCAACATTCTACAATGAGCAGTTCTTC	CASSQLAGGPTFYNEQFF
TRBV4-1	.	.	15	TRBJ2-5	TGCGCCAGCAGCCAATCCCCGGGACACCTAGAGACCCAGTACTTC	CASSQSPGHLETQYF
TRBV29-1	TRBD2	.	13	TRBJ2-7	TGCAGCGTGAGGACTAGCGGTAGCTACGAGCAGTACTTC	CSVRTSGSYEQYF
TRBV5-1	TRBD1	.	16	TRBJ2-1	TGCGCCAGCAGCCATGACAGGGATATATGGGACAATGAGCAGTTCTTC	CASSHDRDIWDNEQFF
TRBV18	.	.	16	TRBJ1-5	TGTGCCAGCTCACCACGCGAGCAGGGAATTAATCAGCCCCAGCATTTT	CASSPREQGINQPQHF
TRBV6-5	TRBD1	once	14	TRBJ1-6	TGTGCCAGCAGTTACTGGACAGGGGAGGCTACCCTCCACTTT	CASSYWTGEATLHF
TRBV30	.	.	14	TRBJ1-2	TGTGCCTGGAGTCCCACCCCGGTGGGGTATGGCTACACCTTC	CAWSPTPVGYGYTF
TRBV9	TRBD2	.	16	TRBJ2-3	TGTGCCAGCAGCGATACTAGCGGCCCGGACACAGATACGCAGTATTTT	CASSDTSGPDTDTQYF
TRBV6-1	.	.	15	TRBJ2-1	TGTGCCAGCAGTGAAGAAGCAGGGGAATACAATGAGCAGTTCTTC	CASSEEAGEYNEQFF
TRBV7-2	.	.	17	TRBJ1-1	TGTGCCAGCAGCTTATTCGGGGGAAGGGGGATGAACACTGAAGCTTTCTTT	CASSLFGGRGMNTEAFF
TRBV7-9	.	.	12	TRBJ1-6	TGTGCCAGCACCACGTATAATTCACCCCTCCACTTT	CASTTYNSPLHF
TRBV6-1	TRBD1	.	15	TRBJ2-5	TGTGCCAGCAGCGGTTGGGACAGGGGCGAAGAGACCCAGTACTTC	CASSGWDRGEETQYF
TRBV5-8	.	.	9	TRBJ2-5	TGTGCCAGCAGCTTGGTCCAGTACTTC	CASSLVQYF
TRBV27	TRBD1	.	15	TRBJ1-5	TGTGCCAGCAGTATCAGGGGGCGAGGCAATCAGCCCCAGCATTTT	CASSIRGRGNQPQHF
TRBV4-1	.	.	16	TRBJ2-7	TGCGCCAGCAGCCAAGGGATCCAGGGGAGCTCCTACGAGCAGTACTTC	CASSQGIQGSSYEQYF
TRBV13	.	.	15	TRBJ1-2	TGTGCCAGCAGCTGGGGCCACGAAGCTAACTATGGCTACACCTTC	CASSWGHEANYGYTF